Presented here are 7 T cell receptor beta chains from one specimen sequenced in a study of identical twins. A single record per CDR3 protein comes from TCRdb applying MiXCR to the 5' RACE reads. Altogether 1.5 million or so distinct CDR3 sequences are present, around a third being singletons, with the ten largest covering around 0.25%. The sequencing input was cord blood. These receptors were taken from a newborn girl in good health.

V usage is TRBV6-1 and J usage is TRBJ1-2; perhaps TRBD1 as D (6 bases). The V gene lost 5 bases and the J gene lost 0 bases, with 13 bases spanning the gap. There are 15 residues in the CDR3. In germline, CDR1 is MNHNS, CDR2 SASEGT. In DNA, the CDR3 is TGTGCCAGCAGTTTGGGACATGCGTCTAACTATGGCTACACCTTC. Its translation: CASSLGHASNYGYTF.

The V call is TRBV10-3, the J call TRBJ2-3, with 8 positions matching TRBD2. Germline V CDR1 and CDR2: ENHRY, SYGVKD. Trimming cost V 11 bases and J 0 bases; bases outside gene matches: 4. This CDR3 contains 13 residues. This CDR3 is CAYQRGSTDTQYF. The CDR3 bases are TGTGCCTACCAGCGGGGGAGCACAGATACGCAGTATTTT.

V gene TRBV28 combines with J gene TRBJ1-4, with D unresolved. There are 18 residues in the CDR3. Looked up from germline, CDR1 is MDHEN and CDR2 is SYDVKM. V shed 6 bases and J shed 1 base, with 21 bases lying between them. CDR3 sequence reads: CASSQSRIRPLTNEKLFF. The DNA of the CDR3 is TGTGCCAGCAGCCAATCTCGGATCAGGCCCTTAACTAATGAAAAACTGTTTTTT.

The chain is built from TRBV6-5 and TRBJ2-4; a weak D match, TRBD1 (5 bases). TRBJ2-7 explains the end of the DNA better; the J call may be wrong. The germline CDR1 and CDR2 sequences are MNHEY and SVGAGI. The CDR3 loop spans 12 amino acids. DNA of the CDR3: TGTGCCAGCAGGGGAATACAGGTCGAGCAGTACTTC. It yields the protein CASRGIQVEQYF.

The chain joins TRBV4-1 to TRBJ2-4; 11 bases match TRBD2. With 1 base clipped from V and 0 bases from J, the junction kept 5 bases outside the gene matches. Germline-derived CDR1 and CDR2 are MGHRA and YSYEKL. This CDR3 is 18 amino acids long. The CDR3 DNA reads TGCGCCAGCAGCCAAGGGGAGACTAGCGGGGTAGCCAAAAACATTCAGTACTTC. It codes for CASSQGETSGVAKNIQYF.

This clonotype turned up a few times. J is TRBJ2-1 and V is TRBV21-1; TRBD2 is the table's D call and was not checked against the DNA. TRBV21-1 is a pseudogene segment. CDR3 size: 16 residues. The CDR3 spells CASSIELAGGNNEQFF. CDR3 sequence (DNA): TGTGCCAGCAGCATAGAACTAGCGGGAGGAAACAATGAGCAGTTCTTC.

The chain combines TRBV5-1 with TRBJ2-4, with D maybe TRBD1 (6 bases). With the DNA end fitting TRBJ2-7 better, the J assignment may be wrong. CDR1 and CDR2 (germline): SGHRS, YFSETQ. This CDR3 has 13 amino acids. In DNA, the CDR3 is TGCGCCAGCAGCGTGAGGACAGACTACGAGCAGTACTTC. It encodes CASSVRTDYEQYF.